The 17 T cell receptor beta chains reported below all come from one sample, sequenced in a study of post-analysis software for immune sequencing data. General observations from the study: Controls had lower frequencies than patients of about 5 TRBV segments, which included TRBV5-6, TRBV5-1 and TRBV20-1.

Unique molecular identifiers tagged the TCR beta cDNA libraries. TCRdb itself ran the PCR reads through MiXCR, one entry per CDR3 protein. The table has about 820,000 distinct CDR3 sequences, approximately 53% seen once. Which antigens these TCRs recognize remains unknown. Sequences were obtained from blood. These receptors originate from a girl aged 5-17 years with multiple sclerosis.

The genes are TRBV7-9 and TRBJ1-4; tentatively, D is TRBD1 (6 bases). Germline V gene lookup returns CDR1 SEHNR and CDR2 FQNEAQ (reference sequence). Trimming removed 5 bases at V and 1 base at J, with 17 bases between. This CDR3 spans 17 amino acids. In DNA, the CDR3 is TGTGCCAGCAGCCTCCTGGGGGGCGGAATAACTAATGAAAAACTGTTTTTT. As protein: CASSLLGGGITNEKLFF.

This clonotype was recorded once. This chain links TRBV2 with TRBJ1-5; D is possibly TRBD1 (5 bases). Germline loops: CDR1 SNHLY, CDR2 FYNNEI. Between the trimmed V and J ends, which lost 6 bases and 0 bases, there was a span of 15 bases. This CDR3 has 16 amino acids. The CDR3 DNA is TGTGCCAGCAGCTTCTCGATACAGGATAGCAATCAGCCCCAGCATTTT. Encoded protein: CASSFSIQDSNQPQHF.

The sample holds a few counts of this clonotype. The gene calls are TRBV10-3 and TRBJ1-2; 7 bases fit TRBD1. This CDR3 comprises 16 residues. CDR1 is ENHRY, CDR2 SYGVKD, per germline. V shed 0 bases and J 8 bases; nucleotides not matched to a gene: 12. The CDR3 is CAISESTGTGVRGYTF. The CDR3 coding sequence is TGTGCCATCAGTGAGTCGACCGGAACAGGGGTTCGAGGCTACACCTTC.

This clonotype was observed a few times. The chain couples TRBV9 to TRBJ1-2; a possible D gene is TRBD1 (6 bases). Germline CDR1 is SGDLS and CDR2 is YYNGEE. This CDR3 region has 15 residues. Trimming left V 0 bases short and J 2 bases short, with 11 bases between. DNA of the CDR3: TGTGCCAGCAGCGTAGAGTCAGGGGCGAACTATGGCTACACCTTC. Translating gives CASSVESGANYGYTF.

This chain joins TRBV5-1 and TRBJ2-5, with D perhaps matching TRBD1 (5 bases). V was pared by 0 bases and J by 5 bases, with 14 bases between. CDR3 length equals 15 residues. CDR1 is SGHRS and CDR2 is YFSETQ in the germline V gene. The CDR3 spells CASSLETAHRETQYF. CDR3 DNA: TGCGCCAGCAGCTTGGAAACAGCGCACAGGGAGACCCAGTACTTC.

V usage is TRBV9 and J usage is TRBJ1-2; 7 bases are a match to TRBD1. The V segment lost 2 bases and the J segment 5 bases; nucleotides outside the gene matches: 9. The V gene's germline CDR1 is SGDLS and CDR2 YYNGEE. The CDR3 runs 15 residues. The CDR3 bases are TGTGCCAGCAGCGTTGGGGGACAGAACTCTTATGGCTACACCTTC. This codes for CASSVGGQNSYGYTF.

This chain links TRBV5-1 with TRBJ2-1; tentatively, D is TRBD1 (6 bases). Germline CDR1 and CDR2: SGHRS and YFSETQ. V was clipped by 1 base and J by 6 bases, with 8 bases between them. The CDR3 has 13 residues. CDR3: CASSLTGRNEQFF. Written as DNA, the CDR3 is TGCGCCAGCAGCTTGACAGGGCGCAATGAGCAGTTCTTC.

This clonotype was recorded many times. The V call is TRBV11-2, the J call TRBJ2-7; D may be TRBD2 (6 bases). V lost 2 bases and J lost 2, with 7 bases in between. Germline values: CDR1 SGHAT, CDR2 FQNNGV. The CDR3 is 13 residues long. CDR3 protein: CASSLSGAYEQYF. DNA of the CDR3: TGTGCCAGCAGCTTATCGGGGGCCTACGAGCAGTACTTC.

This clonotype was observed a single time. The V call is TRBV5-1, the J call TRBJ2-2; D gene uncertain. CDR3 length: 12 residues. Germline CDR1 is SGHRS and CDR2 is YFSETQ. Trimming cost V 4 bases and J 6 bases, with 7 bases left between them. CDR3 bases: TGCGCCAGCAGCATTTTGGCCGGGGAGCTGTTTTTT. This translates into CASSILAGELFF.

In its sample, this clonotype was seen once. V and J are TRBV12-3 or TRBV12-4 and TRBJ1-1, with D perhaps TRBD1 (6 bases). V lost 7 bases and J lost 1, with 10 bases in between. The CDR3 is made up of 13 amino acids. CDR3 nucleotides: TGTGCCAGCACACAGGGAAGGAACACTGAAGCTTTCTTT. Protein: CASTQGRNTEAFF.

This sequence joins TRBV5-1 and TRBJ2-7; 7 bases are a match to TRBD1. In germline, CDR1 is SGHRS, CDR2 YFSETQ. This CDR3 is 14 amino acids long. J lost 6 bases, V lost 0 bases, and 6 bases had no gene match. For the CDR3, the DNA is TGCGCCAGCAGCTTGGGACAGGGTTCAAGCGAGCAGTACTTC. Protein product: CASSLGQGSSEQYF.

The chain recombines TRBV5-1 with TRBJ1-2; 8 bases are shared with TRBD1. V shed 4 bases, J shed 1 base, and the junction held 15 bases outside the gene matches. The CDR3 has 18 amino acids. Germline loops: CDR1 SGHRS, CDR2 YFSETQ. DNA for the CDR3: TGCGCCAGCAGCATTGGATCGGCAGGGGGCAACTTTAACTATGGCTACACCTTC. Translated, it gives CASSIGSAGGNFNYGYTF.

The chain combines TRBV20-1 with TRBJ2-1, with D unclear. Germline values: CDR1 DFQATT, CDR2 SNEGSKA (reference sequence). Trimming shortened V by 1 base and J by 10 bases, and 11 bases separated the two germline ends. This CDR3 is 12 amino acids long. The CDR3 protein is CSARAKGREQFF. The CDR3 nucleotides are TGCAGTGCTAGAGCTAAGGGCCGCGAGCAGTTCTTC.

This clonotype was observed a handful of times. Written as DNA, the CDR3 is TGTGCCAGCAGTACTCATGGGACAGGGGTATACGAGCAGTACTTC. It specifies CASSTHGTGVYEQYF. The chain uses TRBV28 and TRBJ2-7, with 10 bases aligning to TRBD1. The CDR3 extends over 15 amino acids. The V gene's germline CDR1 is MDHEN and CDR2 SYDVKM. Unmatched junction bases numbered 8, after V lost 5 bases and J lost 4 bases.

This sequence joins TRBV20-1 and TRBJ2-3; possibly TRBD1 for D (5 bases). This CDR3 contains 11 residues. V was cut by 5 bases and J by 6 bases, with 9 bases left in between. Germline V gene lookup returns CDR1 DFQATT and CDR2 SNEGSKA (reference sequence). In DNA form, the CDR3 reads TGCAGTGCTGGACGACAGGATACGCAGTATTTT. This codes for CSAGRQDTQYF.

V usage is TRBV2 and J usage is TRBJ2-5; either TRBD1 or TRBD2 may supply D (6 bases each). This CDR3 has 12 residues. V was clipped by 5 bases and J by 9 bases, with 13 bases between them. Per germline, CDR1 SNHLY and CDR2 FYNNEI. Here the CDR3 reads CASSREEGAQYF. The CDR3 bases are TGTGCCAGCAGTAGGGAGGAGGGGGCCCAGTACTTC.

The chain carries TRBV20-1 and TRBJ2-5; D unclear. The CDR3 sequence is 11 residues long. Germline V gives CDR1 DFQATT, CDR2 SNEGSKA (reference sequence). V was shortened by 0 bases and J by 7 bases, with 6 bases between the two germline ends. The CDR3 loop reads CSARDLPTQYF. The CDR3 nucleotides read TGCAGTGCTAGAGACCTTCCGACCCAGTACTTC.